The source of this TCR beta chain is a study of post-analysis software for immune sequencing data (dated by TCRdb to between 2015 and 2016). Describing the broader study: Disease courses on record covered relapsing-remitting, secondary progressive and progressive-relapsing multiple sclerosis, though some patients had no subtype annotation. A subset of samples was prepared in parallel using single-end sample barcoding, then pooled and co-amplified after Illumina adapter ligation. Patient repertoires were compared against over ten previously published healthy control repertoires from donors aged about 6 to 27 years. General study outcomes and caveats: Multiple sclerosis patients had significantly lower normalized Chao1 diversity than controls, a result that suggests substantial peripheral T-cell clonal expansion. The multiple sclerosis patient group was slightly younger than the control group. Four or five TRBV segments, including TRBV5-6, TRBV5-1 and TRBV20-1, were significantly more frequent in patients than controls. When samples were clustered directly using the F measure, samples prepared in the same batch co-clustered strongly, which prompted a batch-effect correction.

The method behind the library was PCR. Instrument on record: Illumina HiSeq 2500. Unique molecular identifiers were incorporated into TCR beta cDNA libraries to reduce PCR and sequencing biases. Per 1 to 10 million input T cells, roughly 0.5 million cDNA molecules were obtained, such that each molecule approximated one T cell. The patient libraries were prepared and sequenced using the same protocol as the earlier healthy control dataset. Samples belonging to the same batch were prepared together, multiplexed and sequenced on a shared HiSeq lane. The paper's processing steps were these. MIGEC handled the raw barcoded reads, throwing out single-read molecular identifier groups before consensus assembly and CDR3 extraction. VDJtools was used for post-analysis of the clonotype tables, with diversity normalized by down-sampling every dataset to the smallest sample size. To correct batch-related cross-sample contamination, repertoire overlap clustering matched CDR3 amino acid sequences but not nucleotide sequences. Using fastp at Q25 and MiXCR, TCRdb reprocessed the public reads and kept productive beta chains. When rows share a CDR3 protein, they turn into one entry using the most common DNA and genes. The V and J calls follow TCRdb's processing rather than the paper's. Present in this sample are some 450,000 distinct CDR3 sequences, less than 45% of which were seen just once. The ten largest make up around 10% of the sample.

As concerns this clonotype: What antigen it recognizes has not been identified. Per-nucleotide qualities are absent, and no much larger clonotype sits a single base away.

Trimming takes 1 base from V and 4 bases from J, and the germline ends sit 11 bases apart. The germline V gene specifies SGHTA as CDR1 and FQGNSA as CDR2. The CDR3 runs 14 amino acids, cysteine and phenylalanine included. The entry retains the CDR3 DNA only, 42 bases that are in frame from base 1. To demonstrate the VDJtools post-analysis software, the study profiled TCR beta repertoires from the peripheral blood of about 13 young patients with multiple sclerosis. Multiple sclerosis patients were children and adolescents aged 6 to 15 years. This TCR derives from a girl under 18 with multiple sclerosis. Sequencing was carried out using blood. The chain joins TRBV7-2 to TRBJ2-7; too little of a D gene remains to name it. The CDR3 protein: CASSLESSIYEQYF. The base sequence is TGTGCCAGCAGCTTAGAGTCTAGTATTTACGAGCAGTACTTC.